One and the same sample provided the 13 T cell receptor beta chains below, sequenced in a study of identical twins. A single record per CDR3 protein comes from TCRdb applying MiXCR to the 5' RACE reads. The sample has about 660,000 distinct CDR3 sequences, about 9.4% seen once. This same sample was also taken into another study, of yellow fever vaccine responses in identical twins.

Sequencing was carried out using PBMCs. The receptor source for this set is a woman aged 18-30 years in good health.

The chain carries TRBV2 and TRBJ2-3; 8 bases line up with TRBD1. V dropped 6 bases and J dropped 1; count of bases not matched to a gene: 6. Per germline, CDR1 SNHLY and CDR2 FYNNEI. The CDR3 runs 15 residues. The CDR3 here is CASRTPGQGTDTQYF. The CDR3 coding sequence is TGTGCCAGCAGGACTCCGGGACAGGGCACAGATACGCAGTATTTT.

The V and J genes are TRBV3-1 and TRBJ2-5; D gene uncertain. Between the trimmed V and J ends, which lost 3 bases and 0 bases, there was a span of 8 bases. This CDR3 is 14 amino acids long. Germline V gives CDR1 LGHDT, CDR2 YNNKEL (reference sequence). This chain's CDR3 is CASSQGPYQETQYF. In nucleotides, the CDR3 is TGTGCCAGCAGCCAGGGCCCGTACCAAGAGACCCAGTACTTC.

J is TRBJ2-2 and V is TRBV6-1, with D tentatively TRBD1 (5 bases). In germline, CDR1 is MNHNS, CDR2 SASEGT. Trimming left V 6 bases short and J 0 bases short, with 8 bases between. The CDR3 is made up of 14 amino acids. CDR3 sequence (DNA): TGTGCCAGCAGAGGGGCTTCGAACACCGGGGAGCTGTTTTTT. Its protein is CASRGASNTGELFF.

This chain links TRBV20-1 with TRBJ2-7; TRBD1 matches 10 bases. The ends lost 6 bases at V and 4 bases at J; junction bases unmatched: 12. The germline gives CDR1 DFQATT, CDR2 SNEGSKA (reference sequence). The CDR3 covers 15 residues. CDR3 sequence: CSAYHRDRGDYEQYF. As DNA, the CDR3 is TGCAGTGCCTATCATCGGGACAGGGGTGATTACGAGCAGTACTTC.

There are a few counts of this clonotype. The V call is TRBV5-1, the J call TRBJ2-3; TRBD2 agrees at 8 bases. CDR3 length: 15 residues. Germline CDR1 reads SGHRS; CDR2 reads YFSETQ. V was clipped by 5 bases and J by 5 bases; unmatched bases: 10. Here the CDR3 DNA reads TGCGCCAGCAGAGTCGGGAGGGCTTCGAGAGATACGCAGTATTTT. This gives the protein CASRVGRASRDTQYF.

The V and J genes are TRBV6-2 or TRBV6-3 and TRBJ2-3, with 7 bases that match TRBD2. Germline CDR1 is MNHEY and CDR2 is SVGEGT. V shed 4 bases and J 2 bases; nucleotides not matched to a gene: 6. The CDR3 spans 15 residues. The CDR3 is CASSFSAGNTDTQYF. Here the CDR3 DNA reads TGTGCCAGCAGTTTCTCAGCGGGAAACACAGATACGCAGTATTTT.

At least ten counts were recorded for this clonotype. The rearrangement joins TRBV6-5 to TRBJ2-7; D is ambiguous. Deletions cut 4 bases from V and 3 bases from J, with 13 bases between. CDR3 length: 14 amino acids. Germline lookup yields CDR1 MNHEY and CDR2 SVGAGI. CDR3 DNA: TGTGCCAGCAGTTTTGTTGGGAACCGCTACGAGCAGTACTTC. Translating it yields CASSFVGNRYEQYF.

The genes are TRBV7-9 and TRBJ1-2; tentatively, D is TRBD1 (5 bases). Trimming took off 0 bases at V and 6 bases at J, with 14 bases between the two ends. The V gene's germline CDR1 is SEHNR and CDR2 FQNEAQ (reference sequence). This CDR3 comprises 15 residues. DNA for the CDR3: TGTGCCAGCAGCTTAGCGCTACCGGGGGGTGATGGCTACACCTTC. Translated, it gives CASSLALPGGDGYTF.

The V call is TRBV7-2, the J call TRBJ1-2; 7 positions agree with TRBD1. The germline V gene has CDR1 SGHTA and CDR2 FQGNSA. V dropped 0 bases and J dropped 4; count of bases not matched to a gene: 11. The CDR3 length is 17 residues. CDR3 in amino acids: CASSLAARTGGAYGYTF. The CDR3 region has the DNA TGTGCCAGCAGCTTAGCCGCAAGGACAGGAGGGGCCTATGGCTACACCTTC.

This chain connects TRBV29-1 to TRBJ2-7; D tentatively reads TRBD1 or TRBD2 (7 bases each). V was pared by 0 bases and J by 4 bases, with 16 bases between. There are 15 residues in the CDR3. From germline, CDR1 is SQVTM and CDR2 ANQGSEA. Written as DNA, the CDR3 is TGCAGCGTTGAAGAAGGGGGGGACAGTTCTTACGAGCAGTACTTC. Its protein is CSVEEGGDSSYEQYF.

This clonotype was counted many times. V is TRBV29-1 and J is TRBJ2-7; TRBD1 might be the D (6 bases). CDR1 and CDR2 from the germline V gene are SQVTM and ANQGSEA. CDR3 length: 16 residues. Trimming left V 4 bases short and J 1 base short, with 20 bases between. Written as DNA, the CDR3 is TGCAGCGTTGGGGGACGTGGTACAGGGAGTTCCTACGAGCAGTACTTC. It codes for CSVGGRGTGSSYEQYF.

This clonotype has ten or more counts. The gene calls are TRBV29-1 and TRBJ2-5, with D possibly matching TRBD2 (6 bases). The CDR3 is 13 residues long. The V gene lost 6 bases and the J gene lost 4 bases, with 15 bases spanning the gap. Per germline, CDR1 SQVTM and CDR2 ANQGSEA. The DNA for the CDR3 is TGCAGCGTCTCCGGGGCCGGGGGAGAGACCCAGTACTTC. The encoded protein is CSVSGAGGETQYF.

This chain connects TRBV11-2 to TRBJ1-1; 9 bases align to TRBD1. Germline loops: CDR1 SGHAT, CDR2 FQNNGV. This CDR3 comprises 17 residues. V lost 5 bases, J lost 2 bases, and 12 bases stayed unmatched. The CDR3 region has the DNA TGTGCCAGCAGCCTAGGACAGGGGACGCTTGGAAACACTGAAGCTTTCTTT. Its protein product is CASSLGQGTLGNTEAFF.